The rows below give T cell receptor beta chains drawn from one sample of a study of identical twins. MiXCR, applied by TCRdb to the 5' RACE reads, yields one record per CDR3 protein. The table has 510,000 or so distinct CDR3 sequences, roughly 15% seen once. The same data also contributed to another study, on yellow fever vaccine responses in identical twins.

Material for sequencing was CD4+ T cells sorted from blood. The receptors come from a woman aged 18 to 35 in good health. Both conserved end residues are part of each CDR3. D genes are given only for firm matches. Rows may omit the clone size; those that give it use once, few, many or a size class.

V: TRBV12-3/TRBV12-4; size: NA; J: TRBJ1-1; D: NA; CDR3: CASSLAHTEAFF; DNA: TGTGCCAGCAGTTTAGCGCACACTGAAGCTTTCTTT
V: TRBV7-2; size: few; J: TRBJ2-1; D: NA; CDR3: CASSSRDFLNEQFF; DNA: TGTGCCAGCAGCTCCCGGGACTTCCTCAATGAGCAGTTCTTC
V: TRBV29-1; size: few; J: TRBJ2-1; D: TRBD2; CDR3: CSVDGRGVELAAYNEQFF; DNA: TGCAGCGTTGACGGTAGAGGGGTCGAACTAGCGGCCTACAATGAGCAGTTCTTC
V: TRBV5-1; size: few; J: TRBJ2-5; D: NA; CDR3: CASYQGGGSGETQYF; DNA: TGCGCCTCCTATCAGGGGGGGGGAAGTGGAGAGACCCAGTACTTC
V: TRBV5-1; size: NA; J: TRBJ2-2; D: NA; CDR3: CASGLSTGELFF; DNA: TGCGCCAGCGGCTTATCTACCGGGGAGCTGTTTTTT
V: TRBV7-7; size: few; J: TRBJ1-1; D: TRBD1; CDR3: CASSLEGWPGTVLLNTEAFF; DNA: TGTGCCAGCAGCTTAGAGGGGTGGCCGGGGACAGTATTATTGAACACTGAAGCTTTCTTT
V: TRBV29-1; size: NA; J: TRBJ2-1; D: NA; CDR3: CSVGNRNEQFF; DNA: TGCAGCGTTGGTAACCGGAATGAGCAGTTCTTC
V: TRBV4-2; size: few; J: TRBJ2-5; D: TRBD2; CDR3: CASSQDGLAGSRETQYF; DNA: TGTGCCAGCAGCCAAGACGGGCTAGCGGGGTCAAGGGAGACCCAGTACTTC
V: TRBV10-3; size: NA; J: TRBJ1-5; D: NA; CDR3: CATRTALDSNQPQHF; DNA: TGTGCCACTCGGACAGCTCTTGATAGCAATCAGCCCCAGCATTTT
V: TRBV20-1; size: NA; J: TRBJ2-7; D: TRBD1; CDR3: CSGRTGGSYEQYF; DNA: TGCAGTGGGCGGACAGGCGGCTCCTACGAGCAGTACTTC
V: TRBV29-1; size: NA; J: TRBJ2-2; D: TRBD2; CDR3: CSVSLAGGNTGELFF; DNA: TGCAGCGTTTCCCTAGCGGGGGGGAACACCGGGGAGCTGTTTTTT
V: TRBV20-1; size: few; J: TRBJ2-7; D: NA; CDR3: CSARATRQELYEQYF; DNA: TGCAGTGCTAGGGCGACTAGGCAAGAGCTCTACGAGCAGTACTTC
V: TRBV20-1; size: few; J: TRBJ1-1; D: TRBD1; CDR3: CSARVIGTGVTEAFF; DNA: TGCAGTGCTAGAGTCATCGGGACAGGGGTGACCGAAGCTTTCTTT
V: TRBV5-1; size: NA; J: TRBJ2-1; D: TRBD2; CDR3: CASSLASGRVGVHGNEQFF; DNA: TGCGCCAGCAGCTTGGCTAGCGGGAGAGTGGGGGTACACGGAAATGAGCAGTTCTTC
V: TRBV6-1; size: NA; J: TRBJ2-2; D: NA; CDR3: CASRQNTNTGELFF; DNA: TGTGCCAGCAGACAGAATACGAACACCGGGGAGCTGTTTTTT